A single sample is the source of the 25 T cell receptor beta chains below, sequenced in a study of shared clonotypes between healthy human individuals. Naive CD8 isolation took CD45RO-negative cells positively selected for CCR7 and excluded terminally differentiated effector memory CD45RA+ cells. Sequencing was performed with immunoSEQ multiplex PCR; in TCRdb, only in-frame clones are kept and a portion is missing. Of about 2 million clones detected, about 94% appear once; the ten largest clones hold 1% to 1.3%. What was sequenced was naive CD8+ T cells sorted from blood. The receptors derive from a man aged 18 to 29 in good health.

The J gene is TRBJ1-5, the V gene TRBV19; 8 bases agree with TRBD1. J gave up 4 bases and V 3 bases, and 2 bases lay outside the gene matches. Germline-derived CDR1 and CDR2 are LNHDA and SQIVND (reference sequence). The CDR3 spans 14 residues. Here the CDR3 DNA reads TGTGCCAGTAGTATGGACAGGGATAATCAGCCCCAGCATTTT. It translates to CASSMDRDNQPQHF.

On this clone itself: Other DNA sequences of this sample code for an identical CDR3. The genes are TRBV6-5 and TRBJ2-2, with a tentative D call TRBD1 (5 bases). CDR3 length: 14 residues. V shed 2 bases and J shed 4 bases, with 8 bases lying between them. CDR1 and CDR2 (germline): MNHEY, SVGAGI. CDR3 nucleotide sequence: TGTGCCAGCAGTTACGGGGCAGGCACCGGGGAGCTGTTTTTT. It codes for CASSYGAGTGELFF.

The chain couples TRBV28 to TRBJ2-5, with D uncertain. Trimming cost V 5 bases and J 5 bases, with 18 bases left between them. CDR3 length: 15 residues. CDR1 MDHEN and CDR2 SYDVKM come from the germline V gene. This CDR3 reads CASSRLSSARETQYF. CDR3 DNA: TGTGCCAGCAGTCGTTTGTCCTCCGCTCGGGAGACCCAGTACTTC.

The chain couples TRBV5-6 to TRBJ2-7, with D perhaps assigned TRBD1 or TRBD2 (5 bases each). V lost 4 bases to trimming and J lost 3 bases, with 14 bases between them. Germline CDR1 reads SGHDT; CDR2 reads YYEEEE. This CDR3 has 14 residues. DNA for the CDR3: TGTGCCAGCAGCACCTGGGTGGGACGCTACGAGCAGTACTTC. This gives the protein CASSTWVGRYEQYF.

V and J are TRBV7-9 and TRBJ2-1; the match to TRBD2 covers 11 bases. The V segment lost 3 bases and the J segment 6 bases; nucleotides outside the gene matches: 4. CDR3 length: 15 amino acids. The germline CDR1 and CDR2 sequences are SEHNR and FQNEAQ (reference sequence). CDR3 residues: CASSFLTSGINEQFF. The CDR3 coding sequence is TGTGCCAGCAGCTTCCTGACTAGCGGGATCAATGAGCAGTTCTTC.

V is TRBV28 and J is TRBJ2-7; the match to TRBD2 covers 8 bases. The V and J ends lost 2 bases and 2 bases, in that order; junction bases with no gene match: 5. Germline assignment: CDR1 MDHEN and CDR2 SYDVKM. The CDR3 has 15 residues. The CDR3 spells CASSLDSGAAYEQYF. DNA of the CDR3: TGTGCCAGCAGTTTAGATAGCGGGGCCGCCTACGAGCAGTACTTC. The full variable domain, with the rest looked up from reference TRBV28 and TRBJ2-7, is DVKVTQSSRYLVKRTGEKVFLECVQDMDHENMFWYRQDPGLGLRLIYFSYDVKMKEKGDIPEGYSVSREKKERFSLILESASTNQTSMYLCASSLDSGAAYEQYFGPGTRLTVT.

The chain links TRBV7-9 to TRBJ2-3; TRBD2 matches at 9 bases. The V and J ends lost 5 bases and 0 bases, in that order; junction bases with no gene match: 6. CDR3 length: 16 amino acids. Germline CDR1 reads SEHNR; CDR2 reads FQNEAQ (reference sequence). The CDR3 protein is CASSRSGGPSTDTQYF. The CDR3 bases are TGTGCCAGCAGCCGGAGCGGGGGGCCAAGCACAGATACGCAGTATTTT.

The rearrangement joins TRBV5-5 to TRBJ2-7, with D uncertain. CDR1 is SGHKS and CDR2 is YYEKEE in the germline V gene (reference sequence). V was trimmed by 3 bases and J by 2 bases, leaving 6 bases between them. CDR3 length: 12 amino acids. CDR3 residues: CASSWATYEQYF. CDR3 nucleotide sequence: TGTGCCAGCAGCTGGGCCACCTACGAGCAGTACTTC.

A word on this clone: Other nucleotide sequences in the sample specify the same CDR3. The rearrangement uses TRBV6-5 and TRBJ1-1; D gene unclear. V lost 5 bases and J lost 3, with 7 bases in between. Germline values: CDR1 MNHEY, CDR2 SVGAGI. This CDR3 has 12 amino acids. CDR3 region: CASSSGDTEAFF. The CDR3 nucleotides are TGTGCCAGCAGTAGCGGGGACACTGAAGCTTTCTTT.

This chain joins TRBV13 and TRBJ1-4; tentatively, D is TRBD1 (6 bases). The CDR3 loop spans 16 amino acids. Germline V gene sequence: CDR1 PRHDT, CDR2 FYEKMQ (reference sequence). V lost 4 bases to trimming and J lost 5 bases, with 17 bases between them. CDR3 amino acids: CASSWAEQGVNEKLFF. In DNA, the CDR3 is TGTGCCAGCAGCTGGGCAGAACAGGGAGTCAATGAAAAACTGTTTTTT.

J is TRBJ2-5 and V is TRBV2, with D perhaps matching TRBD1 (6 bases). Germline CDR1 reads SNHLY; CDR2 reads FYNNEI. The ends were cut back, 7 bases at V and 3 bases at J, with 12 bases in the middle. The CDR3 runs 13 residues. The CDR3 loop is CASNDRMEETQYF. The CDR3 DNA sequence: TGTGCCAGCAACGACAGGATGGAAGAGACCCAGTACTTC.

This clone was counted a single time. The chain has TRBV6-1 and TRBJ1-5; tentative D call: TRBD1 (6 bases). This CDR3 spans 15 amino acids. Looked up from germline, CDR1 is MNHNS and CDR2 is SASEGT. V lost 2 bases and J 3 bases, leaving 11 bases between the germline ends. The CDR3 region is CASSESRGHNQPQHF. CDR3 nucleotide sequence: TGTGCCAGCAGTGAAAGTCGGGGGCACAATCAGCCCCAGCATTTT.

The chain joins TRBV6-5 to TRBJ1-2, with D possibly being TRBD1 (5 bases). V dropped 0 bases and J dropped 8 bases, with 10 bases sitting between them. Germline CDR1 and CDR2: MNHEY and SVGAGI. This CDR3 spans 13 amino acids. CDR3 sequence (DNA): TGTGCCAGCAGTTACTCCGGGACGGCCGGCTACACCTTC. Protein: CASSYSGTAGYTF.

The CDR3 reads CASSYTTDTQYF. CDR3 in DNA: TGTGCCAGCAGCTACACCACAGATACGCAGTATTTT. The V gene is TRBV28, the J gene TRBJ2-3, with D hard to call. The CDR3 contains 12 residues. V lost 6 bases and J 2 bases, leaving 6 bases between the germline ends. The germline gives CDR1 MDHEN, CDR2 SYDVKM.

As for this clone: Other DNA sequences in the same sample also yield this CDR3. The rearrangement joins TRBV2 to TRBJ2-7; 12 nucleotides line up with TRBD2. The CDR3 extends over 16 amino acids. CDR1 is SNHLY, CDR2 FYNNEI, per germline. The V gene end was trimmed by 1 base and the J gene end by 4 bases; junction bases not matched to a gene: 5. The CDR3 region has the DNA TGTGCCAGCAGTGAAGGACTAGCGGGGGTTTCTTACGAGCAGTACTTC. Translating it yields CASSEGLAGVSYEQYF.

The genes are TRBV11-2 and TRBJ1-5, with no clear D. Trimming removed 1 base from V and 1 base from J, with 8 bases in between. CDR3 size: 15 residues. Germline V gene data show CDR1 as SGHAT and CDR2 as FQNNGV. The CDR3 DNA reads TGTGCCAGCAGCTTAGCTGGAACCAGCAATCAGCCCCAGCATTTT. This encodes CASSLAGTSNQPQHF.

Regarding this clone: At one of its ends the junction is not consistent with the germline gene, which may arise from a read error. The chain is built from TRBV7-7 and TRBJ2-1, with 8 bases that match TRBD2. Germline CDR1 SSHAT, CDR2 FNYEAQ (reference sequence). CDR3 length: 15 residues. CDR3 sequence: CASSRSGSSYNEQFF. Written as DNA, the CDR3 is TGTGCTAGCAGCCGGAGCGGGAGCTCCTACAATGAGCAGTTCTTC.

Remarks on this clone: The same CDR3 can be traced to other DNA sequences in this sample. CDR3 protein: CASSLVRYEQYF. The CDR3 DNA is TGTGCCAGCAGCTTGGTCCGTTACGAGCAGTACTTC. The chain couples TRBV5-8 to TRBJ2-7; no firm D call. Germline values: CDR1 SGHTS, CDR2 YDEGEE. The CDR3 runs 12 residues. The V gene lost 0 bases and the J gene lost 4 bases, with 5 bases spanning the gap.

V and J are TRBV28 and TRBJ2-7; unclear D gene. The CDR3 contains 14 residues. Germline values: CDR1 MDHEN, CDR2 SYDVKM. The V end lost 6 bases, the J end lost 3 bases, and 15 bases lay between the germline ends. The CDR3 nucleotides read TGTGCCAGCAGGGCGTACAGAGGTGACTACGAGCAGTACTTC. Translated, it gives CASRAYRGDYEQYF. The variable domain in full, with the rest retrieved from reference TRBV28 and TRBJ2-7, is DVKVTQSSRYLVKRTGEKVFLECVQDMDHENMFWYRQDPGLGLRLIYFSYDVKMKEKGDIPEGYSVSREKKERFSLILESASTNQTSMYLCASRAYRGDYEQYFGPGTRLTVT.

The chain recombines TRBV7-8 with TRBJ1-1; D may be TRBD1 (6 bases). Germline V gives CDR1 SGHVS, CDR2 FQNEAQ. The CDR3 is 17 residues long. Trimming took 4 bases from V and 1 from J, leaving 19 bases between them. The CDR3 sequence is CASSSSLWGLGNTEAFF. Here the CDR3 DNA reads TGTGCCAGCAGCTCCTCCCTTTGGGGGCTGGGGAACACTGAAGCTTTCTTT.

The genes are TRBV18 and TRBJ2-2, with TRBD2 matching over 9 bases. The germline V gene encodes CDR1 KGHSH and CDR2 LQKENI. With V trimmed by 1 base and J by 3 bases, 6 bases remained unmatched. This CDR3 has 17 residues. CDR3 region: CASSPLAGEVHTGELFF. In DNA form, the CDR3 reads TGTGCCAGCTCACCACTAGCGGGAGAGGTGCACACCGGGGAGCTGTTTTTT.

A word on this clone: The sample carries other DNA sequences with the same CDR3. The chain employs TRBV27 and TRBJ2-7; 8 bases fit TRBD1. CDR3 length: 13 amino acids. The J segment lost 2 bases and the V segment lost 5 bases, leaving 2 bases of the junction unmatched. The V gene's germline CDR1 is MNHEY and CDR2 SMNVEV (reference sequence). Here the CDR3 DNA reads TGTGCCAGCAGTGACAGGGGACCCTACGAGCAGTACTTC. It yields the protein CASSDRGPYEQYF.

The chain employs TRBV27 and TRBJ2-2; 13 nucleotides align to TRBD2. CDR1 is MNHEY and CDR2 is SMNVEV in the germline V gene (reference sequence). Trimming cost V 6 bases and J 7 bases; bases outside gene matches: 5. The CDR3 extends over 15 amino acids. CDR3 region: CASRLLAGGLGELFF. CDR3 nucleotides: TGTGCCAGCAGGTTACTAGCGGGAGGGCTCGGGGAGCTGTTTTTT.

With respect to this clone: The sample contains more than one DNA sequence encoding this CDR3. This sequence joins TRBV7-9 and TRBJ1-3, with D hard to call. This CDR3 is built from 13 residues. From germline, CDR1 is SEHNR and CDR2 FQNEAQ (reference sequence). Trimming shortened V by 5 bases and J by 4 bases, and 9 bases separated the two germline ends. CDR3 DNA sequence: TGTGCCAGCAGCCCTGCGTTAGGAAACACCATATATTTT. It specifies CASSPALGNTIYF.

This clone was recorded only once. In DNA form, the CDR3 reads TGTGCCAGCAGCTTTCGTGGCAGGGAAAAATCACCCCTCCACTTT. Protein sequence: CASSFRGREKSPLHF. The J gene is TRBJ1-6, the V gene TRBV7-2, with D possibly being TRBD1 (5 bases). Trimming took 3 bases from V and 10 from J, leaving 16 bases between them. Germline CDR1 is SGHTA and CDR2 is FQGNSA. The CDR3 consists of 15 residues.